A single sample is the source of the 31 T cell receptor beta chains below, sequenced in a study of blood T cell repertoires in COVID-19. The repertoire was sequenced with immunoSEQ multiplex PCR; TCRdb's copy has only in-frame clones and lacks some. The table has about 180,000 clones, more than 70% seen once. The specimen sequenced was PBMCs or T cells enriched from blood (not recorded which). The source is a woman aged 30 to 39 who had recovered from COVID-19.

The V gene is TRBV27, the J gene TRBJ2-7, with 7 bases fitting TRBD1. Trimming at V came to 2 bases and at J to 4 bases, leaving 2 bases not matched to a gene. The CDR3 spans 13 residues. Germline V gene lookup returns CDR1 MNHEY and CDR2 SMNVEV (reference sequence). The CDR3 here is CASSLPGGYEQYF. As DNA, the CDR3 is TGTGCCAGCAGTTTACCAGGGGGATACGAGCAGTACTTC.

The chain couples TRBV12-3 or TRBV12-4 to TRBJ1-2, with D possibly being TRBD1 (5 bases). Trimming stripped 5 bases from V and 8 bases from J, with 12 bases between. This CDR3 region has 12 residues. The CDR3 DNA sequence: TGTGCCAGCAGTCCCGACAGAAGGGGCTACACCTTC. Protein: CASSPDRRGYTF.

This sequence joins TRBV5-6 and TRBJ1-4, with D maybe TRBD1 (5 bases). The CDR3 contains 13 residues. Germline loops: CDR1 SGHDT, CDR2 YYEEEE. The V and J ends lost 3 bases and 10 bases respectively, with 13 bases between them. In nucleotides, the CDR3 is TGTGCCAGCAGCTCCCAGAGGGGAGGAAAACTGTTTTTT. It encodes CASSSQRGGKLFF.

In DNA, the CDR3 is TGTGCCAGCACCCCCCGGACAGCCCTCTCTGGAAACACCATATATTTT. Translating gives CASTPRTALSGNTIYF. The chain recombines TRBV28 with TRBJ1-3; perhaps TRBD1 as D (6 bases). V was clipped by 7 bases and J by 0 bases, with 16 bases between them. Germline V lookup: CDR1 MDHEN, CDR2 SYDVKM. The CDR3 extends over 16 amino acids. Filled out from reference TRBV28 and TRBJ1-3, the complete variable domain reads DVKVTQSSRYLVKRTGEKVFLECVQDMDHENMFWYRQDPGLGLRLIYFSYDVKMKEKGDIPEGYSVSREKKERFSLILESASTNQTSMYLCASTPRTALSGNTIYFGEGSWLTVV.

The chain combines TRBV6-4 with TRBJ2-1, with D unresolved. Trimming took off 0 bases at V and 9 bases at J, with 9 bases between the two ends. This CDR3 comprises 13 residues. Germline CDR1 MRHNA, CDR2 SNTAGT. The CDR3 loop reads CASSDSVIGEQFF. CDR3 in DNA: TGTGCCAGCAGTGACTCGGTCATCGGTGAGCAGTTCTTC.

This rearrangement joins TRBV5-1 to TRBJ2-7; 7 nucleotides line up with TRBD1. Trimming removed 3 bases from V and 4 bases from J; junction bases left unmatched: 13. The CDR3 totals 16 residues. Looked up from germline, CDR1 is SGHRS and CDR2 is YFSETQ. The CDR3 is CASSWARTGPGYEQYF. In DNA form, the CDR3 reads TGCGCCAGCAGCTGGGCCAGGACAGGCCCTGGGTACGAGCAGTACTTC.

The CDR3 bases are TGCGCCAGCAGTCAATTATGCAGTGAAGCTTTCTTT. The encoded protein is CASSQLCSEAFF. The chain uses TRBV23-1 and TRBJ1-1; D ambiguous. TRBV23-1 is given ORF status, its function remaining uncertain. The CDR3 loop spans 12 amino acids. The V end was cut by 1 base, the J end by 7 bases, with 7 bases between.

V usage is TRBV15 and J usage is TRBJ2-1, with 10 bases identical to TRBD2. The CDR3 consists of 22 residues. Germline lookup yields CDR1 LNHNV and CDR2 YYDKDF (reference sequence). The trim removed 1 base at V and 5 bases at J, leaving 23 bases unmatched. The CDR3 region has the DNA TGTGCCACCAGCAGAGGCGCCAAACAGGGGAGTACTAGCGGGAACCACCACAATGAGCAGTTCTTC. Translated: CATSRGAKQGSTSGNHHNEQFF.

Here the CDR3 DNA reads TGTGCCAGCAGTGAAGACCAGGGGAGCGCCGGGGAGCTGTTTTTT. It specifies CASSEDQGSAGELFF. This chain links TRBV6-1 with TRBJ2-2; TRBD1 might be the D (6 bases). Germline V gives CDR1 MNHNS, CDR2 SASEGT. Deletions cut 1 base from V and 6 bases from J, with 12 bases between. The CDR3 is 15 residues long.

The rearrangement uses TRBV5-5 and TRBJ2-7, with 11 positions matching TRBD1. The length of the CDR3 is 15 residues. Germline V gene data show CDR1 as SGHKS and CDR2 as YYEKEE (reference sequence). Trimming cost V 3 bases and J 4 bases; bases outside gene matches: 6. This chain's CDR3 is CASSSGQGAWYEQYF. Here the CDR3 DNA reads TGTGCCAGCAGCTCTGGACAGGGGGCCTGGTACGAGCAGTACTTC.

This clone was picked up one time. The chain is built from TRBV2 and TRBJ1-6, with D unresolved. The CDR3 sequence is 14 residues long. CDR1 and CDR2 from the germline V gene are SNHLY and FYNNEI. Trimming stripped 3 bases from V and 3 bases from J, with 6 bases between. Here the CDR3 DNA reads TGTGCCAGCAGTGACGACTTCTATAATTCACCCCTCCACTTT. This translates into CASSDDFYNSPLHF.

This clone was detected only once. The rearrangement uses TRBV28 and TRBJ1-1; D is uncertain. Germline V gives CDR1 MDHEN, CDR2 SYDVKM. V was trimmed by 7 bases and J by 6 bases, leaving 12 bases between them. This CDR3 has 12 residues. Here the CDR3 reads CASISRSPEAFF. The DNA for the CDR3 is TGTGCCAGCATCTCGCGTTCGCCTGAAGCTTTCTTT.

The rearrangement uses TRBV27 and TRBJ2-6; D is possibly TRBD2 (6 bases). This CDR3 is built from 18 residues. Trimming took 4 bases from V and 3 from J, leaving 19 bases between them. Germline CDR1 reads MNHEY; CDR2 reads SMNVEV (reference sequence). The CDR3, as DNA: TGTGCCAGCAGTTCATCCCTTCGCGGGAAGGATGGGGCCAACGTCCTGACTTTC. Translating it yields CASSSSLRGKDGANVLTF.

This clone has just one count. This chain uses TRBV27 with TRBJ1-3; a weak D match, TRBD1 (6 bases). This CDR3 comprises 16 residues. Trimming cost V 6 bases and J 2 bases, with 17 bases left between them. Germline assignment: CDR1 MNHEY and CDR2 SMNVEV (reference sequence). CDR3 amino acids: CASSRRAQGPGNTIYF. The CDR3 nucleotides are TGTGCCAGCAGCAGAAGGGCCCAGGGGCCTGGAAACACCATATATTTT.

The chain uses TRBV4-1 and TRBJ2-7, with 8 nucleotides matching TRBD2. Unmatched junction bases numbered 8, after V lost 0 bases and J lost 4 bases. There are 16 residues in the CDR3. CDR1 is MGHRA and CDR2 is YSYEKL in the germline V gene. The CDR3 here is CASSQETSGDAYEQYF. The CDR3 DNA follows: TGCGCCAGCAGCCAAGAAACTAGCGGAGACGCGTACGAGCAGTACTTC.

The chain links TRBV6-2 or TRBV6-3 to TRBJ2-1, with TRBD2 matching 7 bases. The junction had 7 bases not matched to a gene; V was cut back by 2 bases and J by 6 bases. The germline gives CDR1 MNHEY, CDR2 SVGEGT. This CDR3 comprises 15 residues. The chain's CDR3 is CASSYVGGGANEQFF. In nucleotides, the CDR3 is TGTGCCAGCAGTTACGTGGGGGGAGGGGCCAATGAGCAGTTCTTC.

The rearrangement joins TRBV6-5 to TRBJ2-7; 7 nucleotides agree with TRBD1. Germline CDR1 reads MNHEY; CDR2 reads SVGAGI. The V segment lost 6 bases and the J segment 5 bases; nucleotides outside the gene matches: 7. CDR3 length: 13 residues. CDR3 sequence: CASSQGEKDEQYF. Written as DNA, the CDR3 is TGTGCCAGCAGCCAGGGGGAAAAAGACGAGCAGTACTTC.

DNA of the CDR3: TGTGCCAGCAGCTTGCTACTAGGCTACGAGCAGTACTTC. Its translation: CASSLLLGYEQYF. The V gene is TRBV5-5, the J gene TRBJ2-7, with TRBD2 as a possible D gene (5 bases). Trimming cost V 1 base and J 3 bases, with 8 bases left between them. The germline gives CDR1 SGHKS, CDR2 YYEKEE (reference sequence). The CDR3 is made up of 13 amino acids.

This clone was detected once. This CDR3 reads CATSDPDRTYEQYF. DNA for the CDR3: TGTGCCACCAGTGACCCCGACAGAACCTACGAGCAGTACTTC. The chain joins TRBV24-1 to TRBJ2-7, with a weak D call TRBD1 (5 bases). Trimming removed 4 bases at V and 2 bases at J, with 11 bases between. CDR3 length: 14 residues. The germline V gene has CDR1 KGHDR and CDR2 SFDVKD.

The chain has TRBV27 and TRBJ2-7, with a weak D call TRBD1 (5 bases). The ends were cut back, 2 bases at V and 5 bases at J, with 10 bases in the middle. CDR1 and CDR2 from the germline V gene are MNHEY and SMNVEV (reference sequence). The CDR3 is 13 amino acids. The CDR3 sequence: CASSLGRVHEQYF. CDR3 coding DNA: TGTGCCAGCAGTTTAGGCAGGGTTCACGAGCAGTACTTC.

The V and J genes are TRBV29-1 and TRBJ2-5, with TRBD2 matching over 8 bases. Germline CDR1 reads SQVTM; CDR2 reads ANQGSEA. V was pared by 6 bases and J by 0 bases, with 9 bases of the junction left unmatched. The CDR3 length is 15 residues. CDR3 sequence (DNA): TGCAGCGTACTAGCGGACACCGCTAACCAAGAGACCCAGTACTTC. This gives the protein CSVLADTANQETQYF.

The genes are TRBV6-5 and TRBJ2-7; 10 bases fit TRBD1. The CDR3 runs 15 residues. Germline trimming cut 6 bases from V and 0 bases from J; bases unmatched to any gene: 5. Germline V lookup: CDR1 MNHEY, CDR2 SVGAGI. CDR3 protein: CASRMGQGSSYEQYF. Written as DNA, the CDR3 is TGTGCCAGCAGAATGGGACAGGGGAGCTCCTACGAGCAGTACTTC.

The chain combines TRBV5-1 with TRBJ1-1, with D perhaps matching TRBD1 (5 bases). The germline V gene encodes CDR1 SGHRS and CDR2 YFSETQ. The CDR3 is 17 amino acids. Trimming shortened V by 0 bases and J by 8 bases, and 23 bases separated the two germline ends. CDR3 sequence reads: CASSLAIGAGLGSEAFF. CDR3 bases: TGCGCCAGCAGCTTGGCCATTGGGGCAGGCTTAGGGTCCGAAGCTTTCTTT.

The chain links TRBV19 to TRBJ2-3, with 9 bases fitting TRBD2. The germline V gene encodes CDR1 LNHDA and CDR2 SQIVND (reference sequence). The CDR3 runs to 17 residues. The trim removed 1 base at V and 6 bases at J, leaving 11 bases unmatched. CDR3 in DNA: TGTGCCAGTAGTATAGTTTGGGTAGCGGGAGTCACGGATACGCAGTATTTT. Amino acids: CASSIVWVAGVTDTQYF.

The J gene is TRBJ1-1, the V gene TRBV18; D possibly corresponds to TRBD1 (5 bases). V was pared by 0 bases and J by 0 bases, with 8 bases between. The CDR3 sequence is 15 residues long. Germline V lookup: CDR1 KGHSH, CDR2 LQKENI. The CDR3 protein is CASSPPGGMNTEAFF. The DNA of the CDR3 is TGTGCCAGCTCACCACCGGGGGGAATGAACACTGAAGCTTTCTTT.

Comments on this clone: The germline gene is not matched at one end of the junction; a read error may be the cause. This chain joins TRBV30 and TRBJ1-5; D remains unclear. CDR3 length equals 13 residues. CDR1 is GTSNPN, CDR2 SVGIG, per germline (reference sequence). The CDR3 loop reads CAWSSADNRPQHF. In DNA form, the CDR3 reads TGTGCCTGGAGTTCGGCAGACAATCGGCCCCAGCATTTT. Filled out from reference TRBV30 and TRBJ1-5, the complete variable domain reads SQTIHQWPATLVQPVGSPLSLECTVEGTSNPNLYWYRQAAGRGLQLLFYSVGIGQISSEVPQNLSASRPQDRQFILSSKKLLLSDSGFYLCAWSSADNRPQHFGDGTRLSIL.

J is TRBJ2-2 and V is TRBV5-4; D perhaps matches TRBD2 (5 bases). CDR3 length: 13 amino acids. Trimming left V 4 bases short and J 4 bases short, with 8 bases between. Germline CDR1 reads SGHNT; CDR2 reads YYREEE (reference sequence). The CDR3 region is CASSPRGTGELFF. CDR3 DNA sequence: TGTGCCAGCAGCCCCCGGGGCACCGGGGAGCTGTTTTTT.

V is TRBV28 and J is TRBJ2-1, with TRBD2 matching 14 bases. Germline CDR1 reads MDHEN; CDR2 reads SYDVKM. Trimming at V came to 6 bases and at J to 1 base, leaving 2 bases not matched to a gene. The CDR3 contains 16 residues. The CDR3 coding sequence is TGTGCCAGCAGAGGACTAGCGGGAGGATCCTACAATGAGCAGTTCTTC. Its protein product is CASRGLAGGSYNEQFF.

This clone was seen more than once but under ten times. This chain links TRBV7-9 with TRBJ1-2; 8 bases match TRBD1. V gave up 3 bases and J gave up 4 bases; unmatched junction bases: 4. Germline V gene lookup returns CDR1 SEHNR and CDR2 FQNEAQ (reference sequence). The CDR3 covers 14 residues. CDR3 loop: CASSFNDRGYGYTF. CDR3 DNA: TGTGCCAGCAGCTTTAACGACAGGGGCTATGGCTACACCTTC.

This chain links TRBV6-5 with TRBJ1-2; 7 positions match TRBD1. V shed 2 bases, J shed 6 bases, and the junction held 3 bases outside the gene matches. The CDR3 sequence is 13 residues long. Germline CDR1 is MNHEY and CDR2 is SVGAGI. The CDR3 DNA sequence: TGTGCCAGCAGTTACGGGGGACAGAATGGCTACACCTTC. This translates into CASSYGGQNGYTF.

The rearrangement links TRBV6-5 to TRBJ2-1; 10 nucleotides match TRBD1. V gave up 6 bases and J gave up 5 bases; unmatched junction bases: 4. The CDR3 totals 14 residues. CDR1 MNHEY and CDR2 SVGAGI come from the germline V gene. The CDR3 loop is CASRPGTGDNEQFF. The CDR3, as DNA: TGTGCCAGCAGGCCAGGGACAGGGGACAATGAGCAGTTCTTC.